The 10 T cell receptor beta chains in this list originate from one sample, sequenced in a study of T-cell memory formation after mild COVID-19. TCRdb reprocessed the 5' RACE reads via MiXCR and lists one record per CDR3 protein. The sample records roughly 150,000 distinct CDR3 sequences, about 14% being singletons. Sequenced sample: PBMCs or a T cell subset sorted from them (not recorded which). Receptor source: an adult woman who had mild COVID-19 (a few samples of this study predate the infection). Cell type and time point are not known.

This clonotype was seen more than once but under ten times. The chain links TRBV2 to TRBJ2-7; D may be TRBD1 (5 bases). CDR3 length: 14 amino acids. The ends were cut back, 3 bases at V and 6 bases at J, with 15 bases in the middle. Germline CDR1 is SNHLY and CDR2 is FYNNEI. Here the CDR3 reads CASSDLVQQGEQYF. In nucleotides, the CDR3 is TGTGCCAGCAGTGATCTGGTCCAGCAGGGCGAGCAGTACTTC.

V gene TRBV28 combines with J gene TRBJ1-1, with TRBD1 as a possible D gene (6 bases). Trimming removed 3 bases from V and 4 bases from J, with 15 bases in between. This CDR3 contains 15 residues. Germline V gives CDR1 MDHEN, CDR2 SYDVKM. CDR3 in DNA: TGTGCCAGCAGTTTCAGTAGGGGGGTAGGCACTGAAGCTTTCTTT. Translated: CASSFSRGVGTEAFF.

This clonotype was seen a handful of times. The rearrangement links TRBV11-2 to TRBJ2-3; D might be TRBD1 (6 bases). The CDR3 sequence is 13 residues long. CDR1 is SGHAT, CDR2 FQNNGV, per germline. The V end lost 7 bases, the J end lost 6 bases, and 14 bases lay between the germline ends. CDR3 protein: CASNNKGVDTQYF. DNA for the CDR3: TGTGCCAGCAACAATAAGGGGGTTGATACGCAGTATTTT.

The V call is TRBV7-2, the J call TRBJ2-3; D ambiguous. CDR1 is SGHTA, CDR2 FQGNSA, per germline. The CDR3 extends over 12 amino acids. V was clipped by 2 bases and J by 4 bases, with 4 bases between them. The CDR3 here is CASSLYPDTQYF. DNA for the CDR3: TGTGCCAGCAGCTTATACCCAGATACGCAGTATTTT.

This chain links TRBV7-2 with TRBJ2-3; D unclear. Trimming shortened V by 4 bases and J by 0 bases, and 17 bases separated the two germline ends. Per germline, CDR1 SGHTA and CDR2 FQGNSA. The CDR3 is made up of 17 amino acids. DNA of the CDR3: TGTGCCAGCAGCTCCGGAACGGGCGGACCTAGCACAGATACGCAGTATTTT. Translation: CASSSGTGGPSTDTQYF.

This clonotype has just a few counts. J is TRBJ1-1 and V is TRBV4-2; TRBD1 matches at 9 bases. Trimming at V came to 1 base and at J to 3 bases, leaving 6 bases not matched to a gene. CDR3 length: 16 residues. Germline CDR1 is LGHNA and CDR2 is YNFKEQ. This chain's CDR3 is CASSQAPGDRDTEAFF. CDR3 nucleotides: TGTGCCAGCAGCCAAGCCCCGGGGGACAGGGACACTGAAGCTTTCTTT.

This chain connects TRBV7-9 to TRBJ1-1; 9 nucleotides line up with TRBD1. The CDR3 has 17 amino acids. J gave up 2 bases and V 3 bases, and 10 bases lay outside the gene matches. CDR1 is SEHNR and CDR2 is FQNEAQ in the germline V gene (reference sequence). DNA of the CDR3: TGTGCCAGCAGCTTTCCGGACAGGGGAAAGGTAAACACTGAAGCTTTCTTT. Translation gives CASSFPDRGKVNTEAFF.

This clonotype was recorded at least ten times. This chain links TRBV7-3 with TRBJ2-3, with no clear D. The CDR3 has 15 residues. Germline CDR1 is SGHTA and CDR2 is FQGTGA. Trimming removed 1 base at V and 1 base at J, with 9 bases between. The CDR3 DNA reads as TGTGCCAGCAGCTTAATGGGAACTCGCACAGATACGCAGTATTTT. This codes for CASSLMGTRTDTQYF.

The sample holds many counts of this clonotype. This chain joins TRBV6-5 and TRBJ2-1, with TRBD1 as a possible D gene (6 bases). Germline V gene data show CDR1 as MNHEY and CDR2 as SVGAGI. Trimming took off 5 bases at V and 4 bases at J, with 15 bases between the two ends. The CDR3 runs 15 residues. The CDR3 spells CASSLGARGYNEQFF. CDR3 DNA sequence: TGTGCCAGCAGTCTTGGGGCTAGGGGGTACAATGAGCAGTTCTTC.

Remarks on this clonotype: The germline gene is not matched at one end of the junction; a read error may be the cause. J is TRBJ2-7 and V is TRBV9; D unresolved. The CDR3 is made up of 13 amino acids. Germline CDR1 is SGDLS and CDR2 is YYNGEE. CDR3 sequence reads: CASSVGTTYEQYF. The CDR3 DNA reads TGTGCCAGCAGTGTAGGAACTACCTACGAGCAGTACTTC.